This is a list of T cell receptor beta chains from one sample in a study of spatial heterogeneity in lung cancer. TCRdb used MiXCR to reprocess the 5' RACE reads, holding one entry per CDR3 protein. The sample lists tens of thousands of distinct CDR3 sequences, approximately 15% occurring once. Sample: PBMCs, taken at surgery. Source of these receptors: a male donor with early-stage non-small cell lung cancer. The CDR3 runs from the conserved cysteine through the conserved F or W. The D gene is left open where the match is weak. Clone size is given for some rows only: seen once, a few or many times, or a class if the clone is expanded.

clone_size: few; v_call: TRBV5-6; d_call: .; j_call: TRBJ1-3; cdr3_nt: TGTGCCAGCAGCTTCCAAGGGGGGAATGGAAACACCATATATTTT; cdr3_aa: CASSFQGGNGNTIYF
clone_size: .; v_call: TRBV6-5; d_call: .; j_call: TRBJ2-7; cdr3_nt: TGTGCCAGCAGTTACTCGATTAGGGAGGTTGGCTACGAGCAGTACTTC; cdr3_aa: CASSYSIREVGYEQYF
clone_size: .; v_call: TRBV20-1; d_call: TRBD2; j_call: TRBJ2-1; cdr3_nt: TGCAGTGCTCTAGCGGGAGAGGTCTACAATGAGCAGTTCTTC; cdr3_aa: CSALAGEVYNEQFF
clone_size: few; v_call: TRBV4-2; d_call: TRBD2; j_call: TRBJ2-7; cdr3_nt: TGTGCCAGCAGCCAACCGGGGGGCTACGAGCAGTACTTC; cdr3_aa: CASSQPGGYEQYF
clone_size: .; v_call: TRBV12-3/TRBV12-4; d_call: .; j_call: TRBJ2-7; cdr3_nt: TGTGCCAGCAGTTTAACAATTCGCTACGAGCAGTACTTC; cdr3_aa: CASSLTIRYEQYF
clone_size: few; v_call: TRBV20-1; d_call: TRBD2; j_call: TRBJ2-1; cdr3_nt: TGCAGTGCATCGGGACTACTAGAAGATGAGCAGTTCTTC; cdr3_aa: CSASGLLEDEQFF
clone_size: few; v_call: TRBV20-1; d_call: .; j_call: TRBJ2-1; cdr3_nt: TGCAGTGCGAAAGGGGCCAGCCCAAATGAGCAGTTCTTC; cdr3_aa: CSAKGASPNEQFF
clone_size: .; v_call: TRBV27; d_call: TRBD2; j_call: TRBJ2-3; cdr3_nt: TGTGCCAGCAGTTTAAGTGTAGGCGGGGGGGATGCAGATACGCAGTATTTT; cdr3_aa: CASSLSVGGGDADTQYF
clone_size: .; v_call: TRBV10-3; d_call: TRBD1; j_call: TRBJ1-2; cdr3_nt: TGTGCCATCAGACAAGACAGGGGAGTTGGCTACACCTTC; cdr3_aa: CAIRQDRGVGYTF
clone_size: few; v_call: TRBV20-1; d_call: TRBD2; j_call: TRBJ2-5; cdr3_nt: TGCAGTGCTAGGACTAGCGGGAGGGCGTACCAAGAGACCCAGTACTTC; cdr3_aa: CSARTSGRAYQETQYF
clone_size: .; v_call: TRBV27; d_call: TRBD2; j_call: TRBJ2-3; cdr3_nt: TGTGCCAGCATGCGAAGCGGGGCGACAGATACGCAGTATTTT; cdr3_aa: CASMRSGATDTQYF
clone_size: few; v_call: TRBV20-1; d_call: TRBD2; j_call: TRBJ2-7; cdr3_nt: TGCAGTGCTAGACTAGCGGGAGGCGAGCAGTACTTC; cdr3_aa: CSARLAGGEQYF
clone_size: many; v_call: TRBV3-1; d_call: TRBD2; j_call: TRBJ2-5; cdr3_nt: TGTGCCAGCAGCCCGCCGGGACTAGCGGAAGAGACCCAGTACTTC; cdr3_aa: CASSPPGLAEETQYF
clone_size: .; v_call: TRBV11-2; d_call: .; j_call: TRBJ2-5; cdr3_nt: TGTGCCAGCGCCTCCGGGGAGACCCAGTACTTC; cdr3_aa: CASASGETQYF
clone_size: few; v_call: TRBV5-1; d_call: .; j_call: TRBJ2-3; cdr3_nt: TGCGCCAGCAGCAAGGACACGGGGAATACAGATACGCAGTATTTT; cdr3_aa: CASSKDTGNTDTQYF
clone_size: few; v_call: TRBV7-2; d_call: TRBD1; j_call: TRBJ1-2; cdr3_nt: TGTGCCAGCAGCTTGGGAGGACAGGGGTATGGCTACACCTTC; cdr3_aa: CASSLGGQGYGYTF
clone_size: few; v_call: TRBV12-3/TRBV12-4; d_call: TRBD1; j_call: TRBJ2-1; cdr3_nt: TGTGCCAGCAGCATAGGACAGGGGGCGCCCAATGAGCAGTTCTTC; cdr3_aa: CASSIGQGAPNEQFF
clone_size: .; v_call: TRBV9; d_call: TRBD1; j_call: TRBJ1-2; cdr3_nt: TGTGCCAGCAGGAGGGGGCAGGGAGGCTACACCTTC; cdr3_aa: CASRRGQGGYTF
clone_size: .; v_call: TRBV20-1; d_call: .; j_call: TRBJ1-6; cdr3_nt: TGCAGTGCTAGAGATTTACAGGGTAATTCACCCCTCCACTTT; cdr3_aa: CSARDLQGNSPLHF
clone_size: .; v_call: TRBV2; d_call: .; j_call: TRBJ1-1; cdr3_nt: TGTGCCAGCAGTGAAGTTCCAGGGCTCTCTGAAGCTTTCTTT; cdr3_aa: CASSEVPGLSEAFF
clone_size: many; v_call: TRBV6-1; d_call: TRBD1; j_call: TRBJ1-2; cdr3_nt: TGTGCCAGTACGACAGGGTCTAACTATGGCTACACCTTC; cdr3_aa: CASTTGSNYGYTF
clone_size: many; v_call: TRBV28; d_call: .; j_call: TRBJ1-5; cdr3_nt: TGTGCCAGCAGCGAACAGGGACAGCCCCAGCATTTT; cdr3_aa: CASSEQGQPQHF
clone_size: .; v_call: TRBV5-1; d_call: TRBD1; j_call: TRBJ1-4; cdr3_nt: TGCGCCAGCAGGCTCGTGGGACAGACTAATGAAAAACTGTTTTTT; cdr3_aa: CASRLVGQTNEKLFF
clone_size: many; v_call: TRBV28; d_call: TRBD1; j_call: TRBJ1-1; cdr3_nt: TGTGCCAGCAGTTTATACTCGGACAGGACGGAAGCTTTCTTT; cdr3_aa: CASSLYSDRTEAFF
clone_size: few; v_call: TRBV18; d_call: .; j_call: TRBJ1-2; cdr3_nt: TGTGCCAGCGGAAAGACAGATGGCTACACCTTC; cdr3_aa: CASGKTDGYTF
clone_size: many; v_call: TRBV30; d_call: TRBD1; j_call: TRBJ1-1; cdr3_nt: TGTGCCTGGGACAAAGGGACAGAAAACACTGAAGCTTTCTTT; cdr3_aa: CAWDKGTENTEAFF
clone_size: .; v_call: TRBV7-9; d_call: TRBD1; j_call: TRBJ2-3; cdr3_nt: TGTGCCAGCAGCTCGGACAGGAACACAGATACGCAGTATTTT; cdr3_aa: CASSSDRNTDTQYF
clone_size: few; v_call: TRBV10-3; d_call: TRBD1; j_call: TRBJ2-2; cdr3_nt: TGTGCCATCAGAAGAGGGACAGCGAACACCGGGGAGCTGTTTTTT; cdr3_aa: CAIRRGTANTGELFF
clone_size: few; v_call: TRBV28; d_call: .; j_call: TRBJ2-2; cdr3_nt: TGTGCCAGCAGTTTATACGAGAACACCGGGGAGCTGTTTTTT; cdr3_aa: CASSLYENTGELFF
clone_size: many; v_call: TRBV5-1; d_call: .; j_call: TRBJ1-2; cdr3_nt: TGCGCCAGCAAAGGTTTGCAAAGCTCATGGGGCTACACCTTC; cdr3_aa: CASKGLQSSWGYTF